This T cell receptor beta chain was sequenced in a study of OX40 agonist ivuxolimab in advanced cancers. Study-level background: Ivuxolimab, an agonist antibody against OX40 (CD134), was given to patients. Every patient in dose escalation had hepatocellular carcinoma, melanoma, renal cell or head and neck cancer. Findings and limits, study-wide: Low clonal expansion, among the lowest seen, marked partial responders at 0.1-3.0 mg/kg.

The CDR3 contains 12 residues. Germline V lookup: CDR1 MDHEN, CDR2 SYDVKM. V was pared by 9 bases and J by 2 bases, with 11 bases between. Sequencing used immunoSEQ multiplex PCR; TCRdb keeps in-frame clones, though not all of them. Here the sample spans 39,000 or so clones, 92% being singletons. Patients had blood sampled at baseline and again on cycle 4 day 1 and cycle 7 day 1. With respect to this clone: Its antigen is unidentified.

This receptor was obtained from an adult with an advanced solid tumor such as melanoma, head and neck, liver or kidney cancer. The J gene is TRBJ2-7, the V gene TRBV28; unclear D gene. Specimen: CD4+ or CD8+ T cells sorted from blood, collected in a trial of the OX40 agonist ivuxolimab. CDR3 amino acids: CASYGLAYEQYF. The CDR3 nucleotides read TGTGCCAGTTATGGTCTAGCCTACGAGCAGTACTTC.